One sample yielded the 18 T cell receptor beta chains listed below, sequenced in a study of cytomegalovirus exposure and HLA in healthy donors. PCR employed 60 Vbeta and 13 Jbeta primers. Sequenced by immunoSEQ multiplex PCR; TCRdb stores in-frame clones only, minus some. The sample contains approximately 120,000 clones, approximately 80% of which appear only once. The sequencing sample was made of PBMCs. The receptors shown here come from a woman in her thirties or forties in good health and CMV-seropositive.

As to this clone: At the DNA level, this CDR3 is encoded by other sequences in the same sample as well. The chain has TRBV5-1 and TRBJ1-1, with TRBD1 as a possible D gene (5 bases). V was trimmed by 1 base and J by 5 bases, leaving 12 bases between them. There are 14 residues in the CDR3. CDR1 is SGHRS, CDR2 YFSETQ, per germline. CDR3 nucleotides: TGCGCCAGCAGCTTGCAGGGTGTGGGAACTGAAGCTTTCTTT. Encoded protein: CASSLQGVGTEAFF.

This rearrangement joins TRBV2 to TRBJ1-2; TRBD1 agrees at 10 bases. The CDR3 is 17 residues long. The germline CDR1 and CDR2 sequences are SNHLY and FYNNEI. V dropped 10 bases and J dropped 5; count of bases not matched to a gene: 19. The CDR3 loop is CAMRVSGGDRGSYGYTF. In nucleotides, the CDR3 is TGTGCCATGCGAGTATCAGGAGGGGACAGGGGCTCATATGGCTACACCTTC.

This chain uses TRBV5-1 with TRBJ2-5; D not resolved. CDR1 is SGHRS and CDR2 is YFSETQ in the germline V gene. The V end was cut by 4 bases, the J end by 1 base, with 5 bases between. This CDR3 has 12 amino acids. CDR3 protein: CASSTFQETQYF. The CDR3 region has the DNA TGCGCCAGCAGCACTTTCCAAGAGACCCAGTACTTC.

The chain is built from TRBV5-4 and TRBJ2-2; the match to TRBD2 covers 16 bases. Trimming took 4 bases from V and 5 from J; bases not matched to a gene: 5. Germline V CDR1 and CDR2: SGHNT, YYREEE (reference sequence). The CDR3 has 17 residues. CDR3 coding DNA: TGTGCCAGCAGCACCGGGGGACTAGCGGGGGGGACCGGGGAGCTGTTTTTT. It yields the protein CASSTGGLAGGTGELFF.

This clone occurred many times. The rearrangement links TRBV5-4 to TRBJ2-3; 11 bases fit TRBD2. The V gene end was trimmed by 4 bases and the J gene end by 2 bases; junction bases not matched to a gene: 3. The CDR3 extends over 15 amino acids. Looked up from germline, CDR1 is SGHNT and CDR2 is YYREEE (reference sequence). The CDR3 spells CASSGGLADTDTQYF. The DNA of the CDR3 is TGTGCCAGCAGCGGGGGACTAGCGGACACAGATACGCAGTATTTT.

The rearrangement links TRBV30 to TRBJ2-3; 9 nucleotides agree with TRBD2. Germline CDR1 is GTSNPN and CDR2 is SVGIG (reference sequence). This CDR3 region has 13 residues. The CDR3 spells CARGASGADTQYF. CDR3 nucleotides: TGTGCTCGGGGGGCTAGCGGGGCAGATACGCAGTATTTT.

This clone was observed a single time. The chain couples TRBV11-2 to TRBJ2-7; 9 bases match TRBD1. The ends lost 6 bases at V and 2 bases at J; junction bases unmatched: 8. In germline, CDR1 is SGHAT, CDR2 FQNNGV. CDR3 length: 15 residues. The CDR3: CASRKPGQGTYEQYF. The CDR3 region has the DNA TGTGCCAGCAGGAAACCGGGACAGGGTACCTACGAGCAGTACTTC.

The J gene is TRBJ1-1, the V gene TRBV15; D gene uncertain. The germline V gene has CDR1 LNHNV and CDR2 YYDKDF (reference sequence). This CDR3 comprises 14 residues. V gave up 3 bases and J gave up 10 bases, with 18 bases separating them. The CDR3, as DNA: TGTGCCACCAGCAGTCGCACTATGACCCGGGGAGCTTTCTTT. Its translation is CATSSRTMTRGAFF.

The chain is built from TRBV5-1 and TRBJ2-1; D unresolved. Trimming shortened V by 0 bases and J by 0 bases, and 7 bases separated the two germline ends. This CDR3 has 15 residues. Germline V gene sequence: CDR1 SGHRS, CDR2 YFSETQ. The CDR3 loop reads CASSLDSSSYNEQFF. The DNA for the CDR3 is TGCGCCAGCAGCTTGGATTCCAGCTCCTACAATGAGCAGTTCTTC.

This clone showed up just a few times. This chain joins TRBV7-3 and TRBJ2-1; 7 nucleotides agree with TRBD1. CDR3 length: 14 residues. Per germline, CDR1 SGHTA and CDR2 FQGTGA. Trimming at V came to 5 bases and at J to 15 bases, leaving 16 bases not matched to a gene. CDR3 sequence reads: CASSETGQGIGWFF. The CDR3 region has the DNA TGTGCCAGCAGCGAGACAGGGCAGGGGATAGGGTGGTTCTTC.

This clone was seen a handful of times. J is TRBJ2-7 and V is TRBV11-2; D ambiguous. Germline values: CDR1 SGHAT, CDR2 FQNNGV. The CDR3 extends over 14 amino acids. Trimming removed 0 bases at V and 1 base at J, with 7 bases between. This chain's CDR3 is CASSLERRSYEQYF. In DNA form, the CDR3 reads TGTGCCAGCAGCTTAGAGCGGCGATCCTACGAGCAGTACTTC.

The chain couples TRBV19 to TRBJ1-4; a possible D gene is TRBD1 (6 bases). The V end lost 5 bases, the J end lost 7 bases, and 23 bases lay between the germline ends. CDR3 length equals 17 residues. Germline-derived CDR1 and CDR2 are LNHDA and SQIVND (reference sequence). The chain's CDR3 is CASSLTRSVRGIEKLFF. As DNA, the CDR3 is TGTGCCAGTAGTCTCACCCGGTCCGTCAGGGGTATTGAAAAACTGTTTTTT.

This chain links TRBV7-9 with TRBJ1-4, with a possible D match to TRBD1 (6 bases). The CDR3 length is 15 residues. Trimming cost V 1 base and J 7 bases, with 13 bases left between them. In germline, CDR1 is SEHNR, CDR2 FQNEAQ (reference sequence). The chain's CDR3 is CASSLGQGISEKLFF. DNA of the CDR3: TGTGCCAGCAGCTTAGGGCAGGGGATTAGTGAAAAACTGTTTTTT.

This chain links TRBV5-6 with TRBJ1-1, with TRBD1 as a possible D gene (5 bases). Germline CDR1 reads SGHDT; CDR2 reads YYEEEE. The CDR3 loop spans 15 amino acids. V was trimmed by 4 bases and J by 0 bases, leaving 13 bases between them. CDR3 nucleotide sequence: TGTGCCAGCAGCGGGGGAGGGGCCATGAACACTGAAGCTTTCTTT. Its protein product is CASSGGGAMNTEAFF. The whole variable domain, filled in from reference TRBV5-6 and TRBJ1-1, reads DAGVTQSPTHLIKTRGQQVTLRCSPKSGHDTVSWYQQALGQGPQFIFQYYEEEERQRGNFPDRFSGHQFPNYSSELNVNALLLGDSALYLCASSGGGAMNTEAFFGQGTRLTVV.

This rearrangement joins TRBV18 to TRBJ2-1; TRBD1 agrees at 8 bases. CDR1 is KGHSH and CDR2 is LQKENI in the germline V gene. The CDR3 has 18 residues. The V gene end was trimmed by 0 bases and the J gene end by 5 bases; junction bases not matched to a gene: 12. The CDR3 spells CASSPPGARGQGNNEQFF. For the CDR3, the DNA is TGTGCCAGCTCACCACCGGGCGCCCGAGGACAGGGAAACAATGAGCAGTTCTTC.

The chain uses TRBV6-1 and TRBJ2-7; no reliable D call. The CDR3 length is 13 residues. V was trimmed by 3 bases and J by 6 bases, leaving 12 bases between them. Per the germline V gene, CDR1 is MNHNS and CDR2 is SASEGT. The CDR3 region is CASSERRSCEQYF. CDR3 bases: TGTGCCAGCAGTGAGAGGAGAAGCTGCGAGCAGTACTTC.

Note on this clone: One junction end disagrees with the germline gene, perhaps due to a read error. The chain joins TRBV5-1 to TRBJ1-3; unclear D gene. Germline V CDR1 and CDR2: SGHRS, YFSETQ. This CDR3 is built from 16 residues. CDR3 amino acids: CANSLGGLHSGNTIYF. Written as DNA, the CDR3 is TGCGCCAACAGCTTGGGTGGACTACACTCTGGAAACACCATATATTTT.

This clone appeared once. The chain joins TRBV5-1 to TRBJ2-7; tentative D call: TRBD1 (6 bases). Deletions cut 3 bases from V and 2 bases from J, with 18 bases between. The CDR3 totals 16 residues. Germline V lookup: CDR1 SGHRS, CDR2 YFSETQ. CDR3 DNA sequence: TGCGCCAGCAGCTGGCCCCTCAGGGGTCTAACCTACGAGCAGTACTTC. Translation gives CASSWPLRGLTYEQYF.